This T cell receptor beta chain was sequenced during a study of T cells in Graves' hyperthyroidism and ophthalmopathy (dated by TCRdb to the late 2010s). About the study as a whole: Peripheral blood was sampled at the time of initial diagnosis, prior to any treatment. To identify TCR V-J signatures that set the groups apart, the researchers used a discovery cohort of 100 or so patients, made up of 43 with Graves' ophthalmopathy and 57 with stable Graves' hyperthyroidism. Prospective prediction of ophthalmopathy was tested in an independent validation cohort of some 20 hyperthyroidism patients and some 17 patients who later progressed to ophthalmopathy. The 75 to 100 discovery patients were divided at random into training and test sets in a 7:3 ratio. In several Graves' hyperthyroidism patients, the study also compared T-cell repertoires from thyroid tissue with T-cell repertoires from blood. Following sampling, methimazole starting at 30 mg daily was given to hyperthyroidism patients, and high-dose intravenous methylprednisolone was given to ophthalmopathy patients. The paper reports TCR Vbeta CDR3 sequencing of about 140 peripheral blood samples: 40 or so ophthalmopathy, fewer than 80 hyperthyroidism and 17 progressor patients. Paper-wide results and their limitations: No statistical method was used to fix the sample size in advance, and group allocation was not hidden from the investigators. A 13 V-J signature model separated ophthalmopathy from stable hyperthyroidism, with roughly 88% sensitivity and 81.08% specificity in cross-validation and 80%/75% in testing. During validation, the model predicted progression to ophthalmopathy a median of around 6 months ahead of onset, with almost 71% sensitivity and around 72% specificity. Most expanded thyroid clonotypes (frequency above 0.001) were also detected in blood, a finding suggesting that blood repertoires may reflect thyroid immune responses.

This clonotype was detected only a few times. The antigen it recognizes is unknown. Qualities for individual bases were not recorded, and no much larger clone is one base off. Stable Graves' hyperthyroidism was defined as the absence of progression to ophthalmopathy over 18 months of follow-up. Hyperthyroidism patients were newly diagnosed, had a disease duration of under 2 months, and were aged 18 to 65 years. Exclusion was applied to patients with uncontrolled infections, other autoimmune diseases, pregnancy or lactation. Clinical symptoms, serum thyroxine and TRAb, thyroid ultrasound, and orbital computed tomography formed the basis for the diagnoses. PBMCs were isolated from about 9.2 ml of fresh peripheral blood by Ficoll-Paque density gradient centrifugation. Total RNA was extracted using Trizol reagent, and RNA quality was assessed on an Agilent 2100 Bioanalyzer. The TCR beta CDR3 regions were amplified from RNA transcripts. For the first round of RT-PCR on the TCR CDR3, the HTBI primer set was used together with the Qiagen OneStep RT-PCR kit. Libraries were constructed in a second round of multiplex PCR, after which size selection and purification were performed. Paired-end sequencing of the libraries was performed with 100 bp reads on an Illumina HiSeq2000. In the source study's methods: SOAPnuke was used to process the raw data, throwing out any read that contained adapters or uncalled bases, had a mean Phred below 15, or lacked an exact constant-primer or identifier match. COPE v1.2.5 was used to merge high-quality paired reads, and clonotypes were defined as unique nucleotide sequences. Clonotypes were aligned to IMGT TRBV, TRBD and TRBJ reference segments using MiTCR v1.1. The analysis included only V-J combinations with a frequency above 0.0001, which together covered roughly 99% of the repertoires. The TCS score was defined as F50 (clonal expansion) divided by E x V (chaos), with BLOSUM62-based TCRdist calculated between CDR3 peptides within each V-J. Welch's t-statistics and random forest reduced fewer than 600 V-J features to 13, which were used in a naive Bayes classifier (R e1071). TCRdb handled the public reads itself, with Q25 trimming in fastp and clone calling in MiXCR, and kept productive beta chains. Here each entry gathers all rows of one CDR3 protein and keeps the most common genes and DNA. In this record, the V and J calls reflect TCRdb's handling and not the investigators' own analysis. The sample yields over 650,000 distinct CDR3 sequences; around 17% were counted once. The ten largest account for under 10% of the sample.

The CDR3 spans 15 residues, from the cysteine through the phenylalanine. This entry keeps only the CDR3 DNA: 45 bases, framed from base 1. V ends up 1 base short and J 5 bases short, with an unmatched junction base count of 8. CDR1 and CDR2, per the germline V gene (reference sequence), are SGHKS and YYEKEE. This TCR derives from a man younger than 35 with Graves' hyperthyroidism. The specimen sequenced was blood. The V gene is TRBV5-5 and the J gene is TRBJ1-1; 7 bases in the junction line up with TRBD1. The nucleotides are TGTGCCAGCAGCTTGTTTACAGGGGTTTGGACTGAAGCTTTCTTT. It codes for CASSLFTGVWTEAFF.